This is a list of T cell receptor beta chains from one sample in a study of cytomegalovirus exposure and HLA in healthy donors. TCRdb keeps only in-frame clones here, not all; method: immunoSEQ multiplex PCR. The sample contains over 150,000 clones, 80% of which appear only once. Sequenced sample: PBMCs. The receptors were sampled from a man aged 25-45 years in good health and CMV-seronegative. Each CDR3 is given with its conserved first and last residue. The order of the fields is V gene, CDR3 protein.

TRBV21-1	CASSKKGYPQETQYF
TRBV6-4	CASSEFLRTDTQYF
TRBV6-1	CASSDRIYPPHGYTF
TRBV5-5	CASSPSQDGYTF
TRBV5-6	CASSQGDRAYEQYF
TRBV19	CASSPTANTEAFF
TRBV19	CASSIIDRGSEAFF
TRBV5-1	CASSSGLGNNEQFF
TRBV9	CASSVEVRGTAANTGELFF
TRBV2	CASSEALDSPRSYEQYF
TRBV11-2	CASSFHYEQYF
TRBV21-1	CASSKSIRVPRRQPQHF